The source of this TCR beta chain is a study of shared T cell receptors in the human thymus. Method: immunoSEQ multiplex PCR; TCRdb's copy keeps in-frame clones and lacks some. This sample has 700,000 or so clones, with approximately 85% found just once. J lost 0 bases, V lost 4 bases, and 13 bases had no gene match. The CDR3 spans 18 residues. The germline V gene has CDR1 SGHRS and CDR2 YFSETQ. These data were also reused for a study on human thymus T cells. That publication notes: Healthy Finnish infants undergoing corrective surgery for congenital heart defects provided the donor material. Resections from corrective heart surgery supplied the thymus tissue. Within thymic and blood repertoires, V and J gene usage appeared to be biased. Highly overlapping thymic repertoires in unrelated individuals were reported by related research.

The clonotype was recovered from a girl less than two years old with a congenital heart defect. The rearrangement uses TRBV5-1 and TRBJ1-3, with 7 bases identical to TRBD1. The sequencing sample was made of thymocytes. The CDR3 coding sequence is TGCGCCAGCAGCCCAGGGGACAGTTTGCCTTCCTCTGGAAACACCATATATTTT. It translates to CASSPGDSLPSSGNTIYF.